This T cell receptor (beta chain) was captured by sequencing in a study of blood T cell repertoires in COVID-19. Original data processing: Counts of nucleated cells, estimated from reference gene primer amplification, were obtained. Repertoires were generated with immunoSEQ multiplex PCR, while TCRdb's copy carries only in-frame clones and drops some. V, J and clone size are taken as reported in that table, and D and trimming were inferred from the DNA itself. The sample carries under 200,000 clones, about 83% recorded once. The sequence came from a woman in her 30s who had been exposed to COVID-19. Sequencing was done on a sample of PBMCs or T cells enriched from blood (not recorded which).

The CDR3 DNA follows: TGTGCCAGCAGCACCGGGACAGGGAGCACCGGGGAGCTGTTTTTT. Protein: CASSTGTGSTGELFF. V and J are TRBV7-9 and TRBJ2-2; 9 nucleotides match TRBD1. Germline CDR1 SEHNR, CDR2 FQNEAQ (reference sequence). The CDR3 is 15 amino acids. V lost 5 bases, J lost 4 bases, and 5 bases stayed unmatched.